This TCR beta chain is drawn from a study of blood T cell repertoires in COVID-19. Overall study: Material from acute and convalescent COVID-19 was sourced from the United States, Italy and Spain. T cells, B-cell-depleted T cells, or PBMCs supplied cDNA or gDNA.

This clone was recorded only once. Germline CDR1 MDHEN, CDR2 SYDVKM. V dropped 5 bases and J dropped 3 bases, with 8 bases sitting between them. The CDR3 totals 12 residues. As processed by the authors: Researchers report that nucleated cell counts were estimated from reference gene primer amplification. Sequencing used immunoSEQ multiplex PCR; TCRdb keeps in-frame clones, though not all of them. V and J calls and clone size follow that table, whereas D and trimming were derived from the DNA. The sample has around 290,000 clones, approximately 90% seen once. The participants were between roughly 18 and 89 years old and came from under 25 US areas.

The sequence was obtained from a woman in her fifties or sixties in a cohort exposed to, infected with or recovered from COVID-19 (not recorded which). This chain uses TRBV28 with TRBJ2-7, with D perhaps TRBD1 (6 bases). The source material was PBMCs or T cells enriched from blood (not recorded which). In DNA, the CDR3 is TGTGCCAGCAGTGCGGACAGCTACGAGCAGTACTTC. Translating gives CASSADSYEQYF.